The 26 T cell receptor beta chains listed next were all sequenced from one sample in a study of identical twins. In TCRdb, the 5' RACE reads were re-called with MiXCR into one record per CDR3 protein. The sample gives fewer than 500,000 distinct CDR3 sequences, roughly an eighth of which show up once; 0.98% is in the top ten. These sequences were also reported in another study, on yellow fever vaccine responses in identical twins.

Sequencing was performed on CD4+ T cells sorted from blood. The receptors were sampled from a woman aged 18-35 years in good health.

This clonotype was observed many times. The chain is built from TRBV7-9 and TRBJ2-3; TRBD1 aligns across 9 bases. Germline V gives CDR1 SEHNR, CDR2 FQNEAQ (reference sequence). J was trimmed by 1 base and V by 4 bases; bases with no gene match: 3. CDR3 length equals 15 residues. CDR3 protein: CASSSQGAGTDTQYF. In nucleotides, the CDR3 is TGTGCCAGCAGCTCACAGGGGGCGGGCACAGATACGCAGTATTTT.

This clonotype appeared a few times. This chain uses TRBV20-1 with TRBJ2-7; D not certain. Germline V lookup: CDR1 DFQATT, CDR2 SNEGSKA (reference sequence). The CDR3 is 12 amino acids. V lost 6 bases and J 1 base, leaving 10 bases between the germline ends. The CDR3 protein is CSAVDGSYEQYF. CDR3 sequence (DNA): TGCAGTGCCGTGGACGGATCCTACGAGCAGTACTTC.

This clonotype was seen a few times. The CDR3 protein is CASSRGTGGRHQPQHF. The CDR3 nucleotides read TGTGCCAGCAGCCGAGGGACAGGGGGCCGGCATCAGCCCCAGCATTTT. The chain employs TRBV7-9 and TRBJ1-5; TRBD1 matches 12 bases. Germline values: CDR1 SEHNR, CDR2 FQNEAQ (reference sequence). Trimming took 5 bases from V and 5 from J; bases not matched to a gene: 7. The length of the CDR3 is 16 residues.

The chain combines TRBV28 with TRBJ2-7, with TRBD1 identical over 7 bases. Germline CDR1 and CDR2: MDHEN and SYDVKM. V lost 4 bases and J lost 2; bases outside the gene matches: 8. The CDR3 spans 15 residues. The CDR3 region has the DNA TGTGCCAGCAGTTCACCGACAGGGCGGCCCTACGAGCAGTACTTC. Its protein is CASSSPTGRPYEQYF.

This clonotype was recorded a few times. This chain uses TRBV7-2 with TRBJ2-2, with 8 nucleotides matching TRBD2. The trim removed 3 bases at V and 5 bases at J, leaving 5 bases unmatched. This CDR3 comprises 15 residues. In germline, CDR1 is SGHTA, CDR2 FQGNSA. The CDR3 loop is CASSFGQRGTGELFF. The CDR3, as DNA: TGTGCCAGCAGCTTTGGCCAGCGGGGGACCGGGGAGCTGTTTTTT.

This clonotype was picked up a small number of times. V gene TRBV20-1 combines with J gene TRBJ2-2; the D is unclear. This CDR3 region has 13 residues. Germline V gene data show CDR1 as DFQATT and CDR2 as SNEGSKA (reference sequence). In DNA, the CDR3 is TGCATGATAGGGCCAACGAACACCGGGGAGCTGTTTTTT. It encodes CMIGPTNTGELFF.

The table lists this clonotype with a few counts. V usage is TRBV7-2 and J usage is TRBJ2-7, with D possibly TRBD1 on 6 matching bases. The germline gives CDR1 SGHTA, CDR2 FQGNSA. The CDR3 totals 14 residues. The V and J ends lost 5 bases and 1 base respectively, with 12 bases between them. Written as DNA, the CDR3 is TGTGCCAGCAGCAAGACAGGAGGATCCTACGAGCAGTACTTC. It is translated as CASSKTGGSYEQYF.

The chain recombines TRBV6-4 with TRBJ2-3; D not resolved. Germline V gene data show CDR1 as MRHNA and CDR2 as SNTAGT. The CDR3 runs to 13 residues. The V gene lost 6 bases and the J gene lost 4 bases, with 11 bases spanning the gap. Here the CDR3 reads CASSVETADTQYF. CDR3 sequence (DNA): TGTGCCAGCAGCGTCGAAACGGCAGATACGCAGTATTTT.

About this clonotype itself: At one end, the junction sequence differs from germline, possibly due to a read error. The chain combines TRBV7-7 with TRBJ2-1; 9 bases align to TRBD2. Germline-derived CDR1 and CDR2 are SSHAT and FNYEAQ (reference sequence). This CDR3 contains 16 residues. The CDR3 bases are TGTGCTAGCAGCAATACTGCGGGAGGGACCAACAATGAGCAGTTCTTC. Encoded protein: CASSNTAGGTNNEQFF.

There are many counts of this clonotype. The chain joins TRBV27 to TRBJ2-1; the match to TRBD2 covers 13 bases. This CDR3 is built from 17 residues. The V and J ends lost 5 bases and 3 bases, in that order; junction bases with no gene match: 7. From germline, CDR1 is MNHEY and CDR2 SMNVEV (reference sequence). The CDR3 DNA is TGTGCCAGCAGTACCCTACTAGCGGGAGGGTACTACAATGAGCAGTTCTTC. It encodes CASSTLLAGGYYNEQFF.

This sequence joins TRBV19 and TRBJ2-2; TRBD2 might be the D (6 bases). Trimming cost V 6 bases and J 4 bases, with 18 bases left between them. The germline V gene encodes CDR1 LNHDA and CDR2 SQIVND (reference sequence). The CDR3 spans 16 residues. The CDR3, as DNA: TGTGCCAGTAGCCCTGTCGCGGGACTGGGCACCGGGGAGCTGTTTTTT. Translating it yields CASSPVAGLGTGELFF.

The rearrangement links TRBV20-1 to TRBJ1-1; 9 nucleotides match TRBD1. This CDR3 contains 14 residues. Germline V gene sequence: CDR1 DFQATT, CDR2 SNEGSKA (reference sequence). After removal of 4 bases from V and 0 bases from J, the junction contained 3 bases not matched to a gene. The CDR3 DNA follows: TGCAGTGCTATTACAGGGGGCTTGAACACTGAAGCTTTCTTT. Translated, it gives CSAITGGLNTEAFF.

The J gene is TRBJ2-7, the V gene TRBV2; D possibly corresponds to TRBD2 (5 bases). Looked up from germline, CDR1 is SNHLY and CDR2 is FYNNEI. CDR3 length equals 13 residues. V was trimmed by 4 bases and J by 7 bases, leaving 14 bases between them. The CDR3 sequence is CASSVPRTVEQYF. CDR3 in DNA: TGTGCCAGCAGTGTTCCACGGACTGTTGAGCAGTACTTC. The full variable domain, its missing parts supplied by reference TRBV2 and TRBJ2-7, is EPEVTQTPSHQVTQMGQEVILRCVPISNHLYFYWYRQILGQKVEFLVSFYNNEISEKSEIFDDQFSVERPDGSNFTLKIRSTKLEDSAMYFCASSVPRTVEQYFGPGTRLTVT.

The chain links TRBV4-1 to TRBJ2-2; D gene unclear. This CDR3 is built from 16 residues. Trimming took off 0 bases at V and 7 bases at J, with 15 bases between the two ends. Germline-derived CDR1 and CDR2 are MGHRA and YSYEKL. CDR3: CASSQDRAILGGELFF. CDR3 nucleotides: TGCGCCAGCAGCCAAGATCGGGCTATCCTCGGCGGGGAGCTGTTTTTT.

This clonotype was counted between two and nine times. The chain combines TRBV6-6 with TRBJ2-3; perhaps TRBD2 as D (5 bases). The germline CDR1 and CDR2 sequences are MNHNY and SVGAGI (reference sequence). Trimming removed 2 bases at V and 5 bases at J, with 8 bases between. CDR3 length equals 13 residues. The DNA of the CDR3 is TGTGCCAGCAGTTACCGGGGTTTAGATACGCAGTATTTT. As protein: CASSYRGLDTQYF.

This clonotype was recorded at least ten times. This rearrangement joins TRBV5-1 to TRBJ2-3; the D gene is possibly TRBD2 (5 bases). Germline CDR1 SGHRS, CDR2 YFSETQ. V lost 0 bases and J 6 bases, leaving 14 bases between the germline ends. CDR3 length: 15 residues. The CDR3 sequence: CASSLGRASRDTQYF. The DNA for the CDR3 is TGCGCCAGCAGCTTGGGGCGGGCCTCCAGGGATACGCAGTATTTT.

The chain has TRBV20-1 and TRBJ2-7; 7 bases align to TRBD2. V lost 3 bases and J lost 4; bases outside the gene matches: 15. This CDR3 spans 16 amino acids. Germline V gene sequence: CDR1 DFQATT, CDR2 SNEGSKA (reference sequence). CDR3 nucleotides: TGCAGTGCTAGCCGTCGTGGCGGGAGTTCTCTTTACGAGCAGTACTTC. Encoded protein: CSASRRGGSSLYEQYF.

The rearrangement uses TRBV6-5 and TRBJ2-7; D possibly corresponds to TRBD1 (6 bases). CDR1 and CDR2 (germline): MNHEY, SVGAGI. V was pared by 4 bases and J by 4 bases, with 17 bases between. The length of the CDR3 is 15 residues. In DNA form, the CDR3 reads TGTGCCAGCAGTTCGTACAGGGATGCAGGATACGAGCAGTACTTC. It yields the protein CASSSYRDAGYEQYF.

This clonotype was detected ten times or more. V and J are TRBV20-1 and TRBJ2-7; 8 bases align to TRBD1. The CDR3 is 14 amino acids. V lost 0 bases, J lost 3 bases, and 4 bases stayed unmatched. CDR1 is DFQATT and CDR2 is SNEGSKA in the germline V gene (reference sequence). The CDR3 sequence is CSARDRTGHYEQYF. The CDR3, as DNA: TGCAGTGCTAGAGATAGGACAGGGCACTACGAGCAGTACTTC.

V is TRBV20-1 and J is TRBJ2-7; D tentatively reads TRBD1 or TRBD2 (5 bases each). V was shortened by 8 bases and J by 6 bases, with 29 bases between the two germline ends. This CDR3 has 16 residues. Germline values: CDR1 DFQATT, CDR2 SNEGSKA (reference sequence). This CDR3 reads CSSTGTLGASSVEQYF. CDR3 in DNA: TGCAGTTCCACGGGAACTTTAGGGGCAAGTTCCGTCGAGCAGTACTTC.

This sequence joins TRBV20-1 and TRBJ1-6; no clear D. V lost 0 bases and J 4 bases, leaving 13 bases between the germline ends. This CDR3 has 16 residues. Germline CDR1 and CDR2: DFQATT and SNEGSKA (reference sequence). The chain's CDR3 is CSARDSQRAYNSPLHF. The CDR3, as DNA: TGCAGTGCTAGAGATAGCCAACGGGCTTATAATTCACCCCTCCACTTT.

This clonotype was seen many times. The V gene is TRBV6-2 or TRBV6-3, the J gene TRBJ2-7, with D maybe TRBD2 (6 bases). Germline V CDR1 and CDR2: MNHEY, SVGEGT. CDR3 length: 14 residues. V was clipped by 6 bases and J by 1 base, with 13 bases between them. CDR3 loop: CASRRGDESYEQYF. In DNA, the CDR3 is TGTGCCAGCAGGCGGGGCGACGAATCCTACGAGCAGTACTTC.

DNA for the CDR3: TGTGCCAGCAGTCCGATTGGTGACCATAATTCACCCCTCCACTTT. As protein: CASSPIGDHNSPLHF. The V and J genes are TRBV6-1 and TRBJ1-6; D remains unclear. Germline values: CDR1 MNHNS, CDR2 SASEGT. V shed 5 bases and J shed 5 bases, with 13 bases lying between them. The CDR3 has 15 amino acids.

V usage is TRBV20-1 and J usage is TRBJ2-2; 9 bases align to TRBD2. Germline V gene lookup returns CDR1 DFQATT and CDR2 SNEGSKA (reference sequence). With 5 bases clipped from V and 8 bases from J, the junction kept 15 bases outside the gene matches. The CDR3 extends over 16 amino acids. In DNA, the CDR3 is TGCAGTGCTCCCGCCCGACTAGCGGATACCGGAGGGGAGCTGTTTTTT. Translation: CSAPARLADTGGELFF.

The rearrangement joins TRBV5-1 to TRBJ2-1; D unclear. The ends were cut back, 1 base at V and 5 bases at J, with 7 bases in the middle. Germline CDR1 reads SGHRS; CDR2 reads YFSETQ. The CDR3 runs to 13 residues. The CDR3 DNA reads TGCGCCAGCAGCTTGCCGGGTCACAATGAGCAGTTCTTC. Its protein product is CASSLPGHNEQFF.

The V and J genes are TRBV20-1 and TRBJ2-1; D call uncertain. This CDR3 is 12 amino acids long. Trimming took 3 bases from V and 6 from J, leaving 9 bases between them. CDR1 DFQATT and CDR2 SNEGSKA come from the germline V gene (reference sequence). The CDR3 reads CSASRETNEQFF. In DNA form, the CDR3 reads TGCAGTGCTAGCCGAGAGACCAATGAGCAGTTCTTC.